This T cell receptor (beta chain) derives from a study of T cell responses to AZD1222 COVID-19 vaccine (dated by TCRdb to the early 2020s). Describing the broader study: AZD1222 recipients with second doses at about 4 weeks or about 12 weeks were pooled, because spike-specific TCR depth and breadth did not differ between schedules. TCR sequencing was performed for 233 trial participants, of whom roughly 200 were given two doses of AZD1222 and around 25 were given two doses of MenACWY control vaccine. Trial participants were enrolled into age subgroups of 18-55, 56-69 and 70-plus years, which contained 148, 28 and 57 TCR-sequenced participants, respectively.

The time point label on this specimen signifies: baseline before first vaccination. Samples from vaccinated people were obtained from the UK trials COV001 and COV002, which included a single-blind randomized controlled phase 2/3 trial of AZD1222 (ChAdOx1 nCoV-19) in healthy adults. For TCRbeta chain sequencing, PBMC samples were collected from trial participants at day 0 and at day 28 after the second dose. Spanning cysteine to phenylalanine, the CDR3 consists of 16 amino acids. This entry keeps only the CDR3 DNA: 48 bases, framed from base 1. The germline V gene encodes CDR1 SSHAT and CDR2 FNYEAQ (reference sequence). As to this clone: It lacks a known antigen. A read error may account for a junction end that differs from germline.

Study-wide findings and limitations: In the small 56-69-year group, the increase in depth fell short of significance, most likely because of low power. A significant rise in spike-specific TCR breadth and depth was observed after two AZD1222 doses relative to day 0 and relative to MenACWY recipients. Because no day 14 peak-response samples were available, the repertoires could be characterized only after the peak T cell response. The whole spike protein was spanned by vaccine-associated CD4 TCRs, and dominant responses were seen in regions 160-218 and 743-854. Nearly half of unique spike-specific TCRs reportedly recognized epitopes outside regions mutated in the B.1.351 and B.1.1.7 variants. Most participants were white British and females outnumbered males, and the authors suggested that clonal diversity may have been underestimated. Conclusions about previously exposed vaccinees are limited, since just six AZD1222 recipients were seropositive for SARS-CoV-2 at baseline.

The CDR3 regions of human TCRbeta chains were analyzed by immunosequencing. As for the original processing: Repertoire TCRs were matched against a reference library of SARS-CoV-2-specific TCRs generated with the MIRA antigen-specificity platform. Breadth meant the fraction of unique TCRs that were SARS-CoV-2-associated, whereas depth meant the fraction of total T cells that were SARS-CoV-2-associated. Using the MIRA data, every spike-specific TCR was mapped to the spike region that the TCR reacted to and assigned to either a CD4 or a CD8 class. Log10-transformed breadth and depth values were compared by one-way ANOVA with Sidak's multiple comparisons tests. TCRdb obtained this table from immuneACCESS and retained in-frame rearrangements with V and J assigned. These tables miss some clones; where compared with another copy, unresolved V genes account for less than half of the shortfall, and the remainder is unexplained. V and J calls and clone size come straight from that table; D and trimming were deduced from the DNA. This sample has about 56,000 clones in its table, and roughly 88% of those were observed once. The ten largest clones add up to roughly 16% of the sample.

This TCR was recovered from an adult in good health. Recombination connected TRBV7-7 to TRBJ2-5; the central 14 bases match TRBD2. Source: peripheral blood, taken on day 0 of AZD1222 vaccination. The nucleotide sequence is TGTGCTAGCAGCCAGGGACTAGCGGGGGACTCAGAGACCCAGTACTTC. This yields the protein CASSQGLAGDSETQYF.